These 22 T cell receptor beta chains originate from one sample sequenced in a study of OX40 agonist ivuxolimab in advanced cancers. Clones were sequenced by immunoSEQ multiplex PCR, and TCRdb holds only the in-frame ones, with some missing. The sample lists approximately 100,000 clones; 90% were seen once. The sequencing here drew on CD4+ or CD8+ T cells sorted from blood, taken in a trial of the OX40 agonist ivuxolimab. The origin of the receptors is an adult with an advanced solid tumor such as melanoma, head and neck, liver or kidney cancer.

This chain links TRBV28 with TRBJ1-2; D ambiguous. Germline V CDR1 and CDR2: MDHEN, SYDVKM. The CDR3 has 11 residues. Trimming took 7 bases from V and 7 from J, leaving 10 bases between them. CDR3 sequence (DNA): TGTGCCAGCACCGAGGACGGTGGCTACACCTTC. Amino acid sequence: CASTEDGGYTF.

The rearrangement joins TRBV28 to TRBJ2-3, with 8 bases identical to TRBD2. Per the germline V gene, CDR1 is MDHEN and CDR2 is SYDVKM. The CDR3 sequence is 13 residues long. Losses at the gene ends were 6 bases for V and 8 bases for J; bases not matched to a gene: 7. The DNA of the CDR3 is TGTGCCAGCAGCCCCGGGGGGGTCGGTACGCAGTATTTT. This codes for CASSPGGVGTQYF.

The rearrangement uses TRBV5-4 and TRBJ2-7; D uncertain. Looked up from germline, CDR1 is SGHNT and CDR2 is YYREEE (reference sequence). The CDR3 spans 14 residues. Trimming shortened V by 1 base and J by 0 bases, and 8 bases separated the two germline ends. The CDR3 DNA reads TGTGCCAGCAGCTTGAGAACTAACTCCTACGAGCAGTACTTC. Amino acids: CASSLRTNSYEQYF.

The CDR3 protein is CASSLSGSSYNEQFF. In nucleotides, the CDR3 is TGTGCCAGCTCTCTAAGCGGGAGTTCCTACAATGAGCAGTTCTTC. The genes are TRBV18 and TRBJ2-1; TRBD2 aligns across 8 bases. The CDR3 is made up of 15 amino acids. The V and J ends lost 6 bases and 1 base, in that order; junction bases with no gene match: 5. CDR1 is KGHSH, CDR2 LQKENI, per germline.

The V gene is TRBV2, the J gene TRBJ1-1; 7 bases are a match to TRBD1. Per germline, CDR1 SNHLY and CDR2 FYNNEI. Trimming took 5 bases from V and 3 from J; bases not matched to a gene: 6. The CDR3 is made up of 14 amino acids. The CDR3 DNA reads as TGTGCCAGCAGTCCAGCAGGGGGGGACACTGAAGCTTTCTTT. This translates into CASSPAGGDTEAFF.

The CDR3 here is CASKDPNEKLFF. In nucleotides, the CDR3 is TGCGCCAGCAAGGATCCTAATGAAAAACTGTTTTTT. This chain connects TRBV10-2 to TRBJ1-4, with D unresolved. CDR3 size: 12 residues. Germline V gene sequence: CDR1 WSHSY, CDR2 SAAADI. The V end lost 7 bases, the J end lost 3 bases, and 6 bases lay between the germline ends.

The chain joins TRBV5-1 to TRBJ2-6, with D unclear. The germline V gene encodes CDR1 SGHRS and CDR2 YFSETQ. V lost 1 base and J lost 2, with 7 bases in between. The CDR3 sequence is 15 residues long. CDR3: CASSLQVAGANVLTF. DNA for the CDR3: TGCGCCAGCAGCTTGCAGGTGGCTGGGGCCAACGTCCTGACTTTC.

The rearrangement joins TRBV13 to TRBJ2-2; D is undetermined. The CDR3 runs to 14 residues. The V end was cut by 5 bases, the J end by 4 bases, with 11 bases between. Germline V gene lookup returns CDR1 PRHDT and CDR2 FYEKMQ (reference sequence). CDR3 sequence (DNA): TGTGCCAGCAGCCCCTGGCGGACCACCGGGGAGCTGTTTTTT. Residues: CASSPWRTTGELFF.

This chain connects TRBV2 to TRBJ2-7; D not certain. Germline V lookup: CDR1 SNHLY, CDR2 FYNNEI. This CDR3 has 13 amino acids. V shed 6 bases and J shed 0 bases, with 9 bases lying between them. CDR3 DNA: TGTGCCAGCAGCGAGCCTTTCTCCTACGAGCAGTACTTC. Amino acid sequence: CASSEPFSYEQYF.

The chain uses TRBV19 and TRBJ2-7; possibly TRBD1 for D (6 bases). V was shortened by 10 bases and J by 0 bases, with 16 bases between the two germline ends. Germline-derived CDR1 and CDR2 are LNHDA and SQIVND (reference sequence). CDR3 length: 14 amino acids. This CDR3 is CAKATGESSYEQYF. CDR3 DNA sequence: TGTGCCAAGGCGACAGGAGAAAGCTCCTACGAGCAGTACTTC.

This chain links TRBV2 with TRBJ2-1; weak D call: TRBD1 (5 bases). The germline CDR1 and CDR2 sequences are SNHLY and FYNNEI. CDR3 length: 15 amino acids. The V end lost 5 bases, the J end lost 4 bases, and 15 bases lay between the germline ends. CDR3 in DNA: TGTGCCAGCAGTTATAGACAGTCGGTTTACAATGAGCAGTTCTTC. Residues: CASSYRQSVYNEQFF.

The V and J genes are TRBV30 and TRBJ1-5; D is unresolved. The CDR3 is 14 residues long. CDR1 and CDR2 from the germline V gene are GTSNPN and SVGIG (reference sequence). The V end was cut by 3 bases, the J end by 0 bases, with 9 bases between. This CDR3 reads CAWRTPYSNQPQHF. The CDR3, as DNA: TGTGCCTGGAGAACACCTTATAGCAATCAGCCCCAGCATTTT.

The J gene is TRBJ1-2, the V gene TRBV7-2; 8 bases align to TRBD1. CDR3 length: 16 amino acids. Germline assignment: CDR1 SGHTA and CDR2 FQGNSA. V lost 1 base to trimming and J lost 4 bases; unmatched junction nucleotides: 8. The CDR3 DNA sequence: TGTGCCAGCAGCTTAGGTGGACAGGGAAGGGCCTATGGCTACACCTTC. It is translated as CASSLGGQGRAYGYTF.

V gene TRBV5-1 combines with J gene TRBJ1-3, with 7 bases lining up with TRBD1. The CDR3 runs to 17 residues. Germline CDR1 and CDR2: SGHRS and YFSETQ. V dropped 0 bases and J dropped 0; count of bases not matched to a gene: 6. CDR3 DNA sequence: TGCGCCAGCAGCTTGGGGTTAGCAGGGGGCTCTGGAAACACCATATATTTT. This codes for CASSLGLAGGSGNTIYF. Full variable domain (remainder filled in from reference TRBV5-1 and TRBJ1-3): KAGVTQTPRYLIKTRGQQVTLSCSPISGHRSVSWYQQTPGQGLQFLFEYFSETQRNKGNFPGRFSGRQFSNSRSEMNVSTLELGDSALYLCASSLGLAGGSGNTIYFGEGSWLTVV.

V is TRBV4-2 and J is TRBJ1-4; 10 nucleotides line up with TRBD1. The V segment lost 3 bases and the J segment 8 bases; nucleotides outside the gene matches: 0. From germline, CDR1 is LGHNA and CDR2 YNFKEQ. The CDR3 is 13 residues long. CDR3 bases: TGTGCCAGCAGCCAGGACAGGGGGGAAAAACTGTTTTTT. Translation: CASSQDRGEKLFF.

This sequence joins TRBV11-2 and TRBJ2-5; D not certain. Germline V CDR1 and CDR2: SGHAT, FQNNGV. V lost 3 bases and J 5 bases, leaving 13 bases between the germline ends. The length of the CDR3 is 14 residues. The CDR3 coding sequence is TGTGCCAGCAGCTTGTCTCTGGGCCGGGAGACCCAGTACTTC. This codes for CASSLSLGRETQYF. Full variable domain (rest looked up from reference TRBV11-2 and TRBJ2-5): EAGVAQSPRYKIIEKRQSVAFWCNPISGHATLYWYQQILGQGPKLLIQFQNNGVVDDSQLPKDRFSAERLKGVDSTLKIQPAKLEDSAVYLCASSLSLGRETQYFGPGTRLLVL.

The chain carries TRBV2 and TRBJ2-3; 9 bases agree with TRBD1. Germline values: CDR1 SNHLY, CDR2 FYNNEI. This CDR3 contains 13 residues. The CDR3 spells CGSRTGVTDTQYF. CDR3 sequence (DNA): TGTGGCTCACGGACAGGGGTTACAGATACGCAGTATTTT.

The chain joins TRBV4-2 to TRBJ2-2; 8 bases match TRBD2. Germline loops: CDR1 LGHNA, CDR2 YNFKEQ. This CDR3 has 18 residues. Trimming took 0 bases from V and 3 from J; bases not matched to a gene: 9. For the CDR3, the DNA is TGTGCCAGCAGCCAAGATCCCATCCGGACTAGCTACACCGGGGAGCTGTTTTTT. This sequence encodes CASSQDPIRTSYTGELFF.

The chain couples TRBV6-6 to TRBJ2-7; TRBD1 matches at 11 bases. The V segment lost 7 bases and the J segment 6 bases; nucleotides outside the gene matches: 8. From germline, CDR1 is MNHNY and CDR2 SVGAGI (reference sequence). This CDR3 has 14 amino acids. CDR3 bases: TGTGCCAGCAAACTAACCGGGACAGGGGGCGAGCAGTACTTC. Encoded protein: CASKLTGTGGEQYF.

The chain combines TRBV19 with TRBJ2-7; 8 bases agree with TRBD1. The CDR3 spans 14 residues. After removal of 2 bases from V and 4 bases from J, the junction contained 4 bases not matched to a gene. The V gene's germline CDR1 is LNHDA and CDR2 SQIVND (reference sequence). CDR3 bases: TGTGCCAGTAGTATAACCGACAGGGGATACGAGCAGTACTTC. It yields the protein CASSITDRGYEQYF.

This clone was detected only once. V usage is TRBV2 and J usage is TRBJ2-5; D might be TRBD1 or TRBD2, each matching 5 bases. The germline gives CDR1 SNHLY, CDR2 FYNNEI. With 5 bases removed from V and 4 bases from J, the gap between germline ends came to 14 bases. The CDR3 consists of 14 residues. CDR3 sequence reads: CASSPPFGGETQYF. In DNA form, the CDR3 reads TGTGCCAGCAGTCCTCCTTTTGGGGGAGAGACCCAGTACTTC.

The gene calls are TRBV18 and TRBJ1-4; 10 bases match TRBD1. Germline trimming cut 3 bases from V and 5 bases from J; bases unmatched to any gene: 3. CDR1 is KGHSH, CDR2 LQKENI, per germline. The CDR3 length is 15 residues. The CDR3 sequence: CASSPGQGKNEKLFF. The CDR3 DNA reads TGTGCCAGCTCACCGGGACAGGGGAAAAATGAAAAACTGTTTTTT.